These 12 T cell receptor beta chains originate from one sample sequenced in a study of T cells in Graves' hyperthyroidism and ophthalmopathy. Researchers took RNA transcripts and amplified the TCR beta CDR3 regions from them. HTBI primers were employed in a first-round RT-PCR of the TCR CDR3. TCRdb reprocessed the multiplex PCR reads via MiXCR and lists one record per CDR3 protein. Among roughly 400,000 distinct CDR3 sequences, about a sixth were seen once, and the ten largest hold about 27%. The sequenced material came from blood. The receptor set was obtained from a woman aged 18-29 years with Graves' hyperthyroidism that later progressed to Graves' ophthalmopathy.

Only a few counts were recorded for this clonotype. This rearrangement joins TRBV28 to TRBJ2-7; TRBD1 agrees at 7 bases. Germline CDR1 and CDR2: MDHEN and SYDVKM. Trimming at V came to 3 bases and at J to 5 bases, leaving 19 bases not matched to a gene. This CDR3 is 18 amino acids long. The CDR3 DNA reads as TGTGCCAGCAGTTTCCTCGTGAACCGGGGCAGGGGGATGAACGAGCAGTACTTC. It yields the protein CASSFLVNRGRGMNEQYF.

At least ten counts were recorded for this clonotype. The rearrangement joins TRBV6-1 to TRBJ2-1; no clear D. The V gene's germline CDR1 is MNHNS and CDR2 SASEGT. This CDR3 is 13 amino acids long. The V and J ends lost 4 bases and 7 bases respectively, with 11 bases between them. CDR3 nucleotides: TGTGCCAGCAGTGGGTGGGGTTCGAATGAGCAGTTCTTC. This gives the protein CASSGWGSNEQFF.

This clonotype was counted between two and nine times. This may arise from a read error, as a much more abundant clone is one base away. The V gene is TRBV29-1, the J gene TRBJ1-1, with a weak D call TRBD1 (5 bases). The V and J ends lost 7 bases and 0 bases respectively, with 15 bases between them. This CDR3 contains 14 residues. Germline V CDR1 and CDR2: SQVTM, ANQGSEA. In nucleotides, the CDR3 is TGCAGCGGGGCAGGGATGGGAATGAACACTGAAGCTTTCTTT. Its translation is CSGAGMGMNTEAFF.

This chain connects TRBV6-2 or TRBV6-3 to TRBJ1-1, with D perhaps matching TRBD1 (6 bases). V was cut by 11 bases and J by 7 bases, with 20 bases left in between. The CDR3 has 13 residues. From germline, CDR1 is MNHEY and CDR2 SVGEGT. In DNA, the CDR3 is TGTGCCGCGAGGGGGGGCGGGGGAGGTGAAGCTTTCTTT. Its translation: CAARGGGGGEAFF.

This clonotype was seen a handful of times. The rearrangement uses TRBV19 and TRBJ1-2; possibly TRBD1 for D (5 bases). CDR1 is LNHDA, CDR2 SQIVND, per germline (reference sequence). Trimming stripped 3 bases from V and 4 bases from J, with 15 bases between. There are 15 residues in the CDR3. The CDR3 here is CASSIRDRGSYGYTF. CDR3 DNA sequence: TGTGCCAGTAGTATCCGTGACAGAGGGAGCTATGGCTACACCTTC.

This chain links TRBV14 with TRBJ1-4, with D possibly matching TRBD1 (5 bases). This CDR3 contains 17 residues. V lost 4 bases to trimming and J lost 5 bases, with 20 bases between them. Germline lookup yields CDR1 SGHDN and CDR2 FVKESK. The CDR3 bases are TGTGCCAGCAGCCGATCGGGGGTGCTGTCGTCCAATGAAAAACTGTTTTTT. The encoded protein is CASSRSGVLSSNEKLFF.

This clonotype was seen many times. This CDR3 is CASSYSDNYEQYF. CDR3 nucleotide sequence: TGTGCCAGCAGTTACTCTGACAACTACGAGCAGTACTTC. This chain joins TRBV6-5 and TRBJ2-7; D call uncertain. V shed 0 bases and J shed 3 bases, with 6 bases lying between them. Germline V gene sequence: CDR1 MNHEY, CDR2 SVGAGI. The CDR3 consists of 13 residues.

This clonotype was seen ten or more times. The V and J genes are TRBV6-2 or TRBV6-3 and TRBJ1-5, with 9 bases that match TRBD1. The CDR3 consists of 16 residues. Trimming removed 7 bases from V and 4 bases from J; junction bases left unmatched: 11. The germline V gene encodes CDR1 MNHEY and CDR2 SVGEGT. The CDR3 spells CASTEDPGQGNQPQHF. CDR3 sequence (DNA): TGTGCCAGCACCGAAGATCCGGGACAGGGAAATCAGCCCCAGCATTTT.

This clonotype was found many times. Written as DNA, the CDR3 is TGTGCCAGCAGTACAGGGATCTTCACCTTC. Translating it yields CASSTGIFTF. This chain links TRBV6-1 with TRBJ1-2; D perhaps matches TRBD1 (6 bases). CDR1 MNHNS and CDR2 SASEGT come from the germline V gene. Deletions cut 5 bases from V and 13 bases from J, with 11 bases between. The CDR3 sequence is 10 residues long.

As regards this clonotype: Being one base from a much bigger clone, this may be a read error. The gene calls are TRBV28 and TRBJ2-4; the D gene is possibly TRBD2 (7 bases). This CDR3 spans 14 amino acids. Germline V gives CDR1 MDHEN, CDR2 SYDVKM. In DNA, the CDR3 is TGTGCCAACAGTCCCTCCGGGGGGCGAAACATTCAGTACTTC. This codes for CANSPSGGRNIQYF.

This clonotype has more than one count but fewer than ten. The chain employs TRBV7-9 and TRBJ1-2; TRBD1 matches 10 bases. The CDR3 spans 16 residues. Germline V gene sequence: CDR1 SEHNR, CDR2 FQNEAQ (reference sequence). V gave up 5 bases and J gave up 4 bases; unmatched junction bases: 10. The CDR3 DNA reads TGTGCCAGCAGCCGACGCTCCGGGACAGGGGTCTATGGCTACACCTTC. This translates into CASSRRSGTGVYGYTF.

The sample holds many counts of this clonotype. V and J are TRBV2 and TRBJ1-1; TRBD1 agrees at 8 bases. CDR1 and CDR2 from the germline V gene are SNHLY and FYNNEI. The trim removed 6 bases at V and 5 bases at J, leaving 5 bases unmatched. The CDR3 is made up of 13 amino acids. CDR3 nucleotides: TGTGCCAGCAGGAACAGGGGGGAAACTGAAGCTTTCTTT. Its protein is CASRNRGETEAFF.